This T cell receptor (beta chain) was documented in a study of cytomegalovirus exposure and HLA in healthy donors. J lost 3 bases, V lost 0 bases, and 1 base had no gene match. From germline, CDR1 is SGHAT and CDR2 FQNNGV. CDR3 length: 14 amino acids. The PCR ran on 60 Vbeta and 13 Jbeta primers. Profiling relied on immunoSEQ multiplex PCR, and the TCRdb table lists in-frame clones only, not all of them. Here the sample spans roughly 130,000 clones, 60% to 85% being singletons. This clone was picked up a small number of times. The TCR sequence derives from a male donor in good health and CMV-seropositive. The chain couples TRBV11-2 to TRBJ2-7; 8 nucleotides match TRBD1. The sequenced sample consisted of PBMCs. CDR3 DNA sequence: TGTGCCAGCAGCTTAGAAGACAGGGGCTACGAGCAGTACTTC. The encoded protein is CASSLEDRGYEQYF.